This TCR beta chain was identified during a study of cytomegalovirus exposure and HLA in healthy donors. Study results and limitations: Three CMV-associated chains were confirmed in vitro to be specific for CMV antigens. Diagnosis of cytomegalovirus status made by the classifier reportedly showed high specificity and sensitivity. Many donors carried some public TCRs, although rarity characterized most TCR sequences.

Germline CDR1 is WSHSY and CDR2 is SAAADI. CDR3 size: 13 residues. The V end was cut by 4 bases, the J end by 5 bases, with 9 bases between. Repertoires were generated with immunoSEQ multiplex PCR, while TCRdb's copy carries only in-frame clones and drops some. The sample has some 68,000 clones, roughly 96% seen once. On this clone: The antigen is undetermined.

Sequencing was performed on PBMCs. This TCR came from a man younger than 35 in good health and CMV-seronegative. The chain employs TRBV10-2 and TRBJ1-5; TRBD1 is a possible D gene (5 bases). The CDR3 DNA sequence: TGCGCCAGCAGTGTGGGGGAGGATCAGCCCCAGCATTTT. Translating gives CASSVGEDQPQHF.